The 30 T cell receptor beta chains below all came from one sample that was sequenced in a study of naive and memory T cell subsets. Blood and skin TCR RNA was reverse transcribed with alpha and beta constant primers. TCRdb fed the 5' RACE reads into MiXCR, producing one record per CDR3 protein. The sample has approximately 27,000 distinct CDR3 sequences; under 30% are singletons. Whole-blood samples were about 2.5 ml of peripheral blood from healthy adult volunteers. These receptors all stem from a female donor in good health.

This clonotype came up a few times. The gene calls are TRBV2 and TRBJ2-7; 14 bases align to TRBD2. The CDR3 extends over 15 amino acids. Germline CDR1 reads SNHLY; CDR2 reads FYNNEI. Losses at the gene ends were 5 bases for V and 3 bases for J; bases not matched to a gene: 3. CDR3 in amino acids: CASSLGLAGGYEQYF. For the CDR3, the DNA is TGTGCCAGCAGTCTTGGACTAGCGGGGGGCTACGAGCAGTACTTC.

This clonotype is medium-sized (0.01 to 0.1%) by share. The chain uses TRBV4-2 and TRBJ2-3; D tentatively reads TRBD1 or TRBD2 (5 bases each). With 0 bases removed from V and 0 bases from J, the gap between germline ends came to 13 bases. The CDR3 runs 17 residues. Per germline, CDR1 LGHNA and CDR2 YNFKEQ. The CDR3 nucleotides are TGTGCCAGCAGCCAAGATTCGGGTCGGGACAGCACAGATACGCAGTATTTT. Its protein is CASSQDSGRDSTDTQYF.

The CDR3 loop reads CASSPSRVAGNEQFF. The CDR3 DNA is TGTGCCAGCAGCCCTAGCCGGGTCGCCGGGAATGAGCAGTTCTTC. The V gene is TRBV6-5, the J gene TRBJ2-1, with D possibly being TRBD2 (5 bases). The germline V gene encodes CDR1 MNHEY and CDR2 SVGAGI. With 6 bases removed from V and 7 bases from J, the gap between germline ends came to 19 bases. The length of the CDR3 is 15 residues.

The V gene is TRBV7-3, the J gene TRBJ2-6; a possible D gene is TRBD1 (6 bases). V lost 5 bases and J 1 base, leaving 9 bases between the germline ends. The CDR3 has 15 amino acids. Germline assignment: CDR1 SGHTA and CDR2 FQGTGA. DNA for the CDR3: TGTGCCAGCAGCCCGACAGGATCTGGGGCCAACGTCCTGACTTTC. The encoded protein is CASSPTGSGANVLTF. Filled out from reference TRBV7-3 and TRBJ2-6, the complete variable domain reads GAGVSQTPSNKVTEKGKYVELRCDPISGHTALYWYRQSLGQGPEFLIYFQGTGAADDSGLPNDRFFAVRPEGSVSTLKIQRTERGDSAVYLCASSPTGSGANVLTFGAGSRLTVL.

This clonotype has a count of ten or more. The V call is TRBV7-2, the J call TRBJ1-1; D is perhaps TRBD1 (6 bases). CDR1 and CDR2 (germline): SGHTA, FQGNSA. The CDR3 length is 14 residues. V gave up 4 bases and J gave up 5 bases, with 14 bases separating them. CDR3 loop: CASSSTTGTTEAFF. In DNA, the CDR3 is TGTGCCAGCAGCTCCACGACAGGCACGACTGAAGCTTTCTTT.

This clonotype was found a few times. The chain recombines TRBV29-1 with TRBJ2-3; possibly TRBD2 for D (6 bases). Germline V lookup: CDR1 SQVTM, CDR2 ANQGSEA. The CDR3 spans 14 residues. V shed 0 bases and J shed 4 bases, with 11 bases lying between them. The CDR3 DNA is TGCAGCGTTGAAGAACGGGGGTTTCCAGATACGCAGTATTTT. As protein: CSVEERGFPDTQYF.

The V and J genes are TRBV20-1 and TRBJ2-7, with 9 bases aligning to TRBD1. J was trimmed by 6 bases and V by 1 base; bases with no gene match: 7. CDR3 length: 14 residues. From germline, CDR1 is DFQATT and CDR2 SNEGSKA (reference sequence). This chain's CDR3 is CSARVDRGYSEQYF. CDR3 nucleotide sequence: TGCAGTGCTAGAGTGGACAGGGGATACTCCGAGCAGTACTTC.

This clonotype has at least ten counts. V usage is TRBV20-1 and J usage is TRBJ2-1, with 14 bases identical to TRBD2. CDR1 and CDR2 (germline): DFQATT, SNEGSKA (reference sequence). Unmatched junction bases numbered 6, after V lost 3 bases and J lost 8 bases. The CDR3 sequence is 15 residues long. CDR3 in amino acids: CSASGGLAGVHEQFF. The CDR3 nucleotides read TGCAGTGCTAGTGGGGGACTAGCGGGAGTTCATGAGCAGTTCTTC.

This clonotype was seen many times. The chain recombines TRBV7-2 with TRBJ2-3; D call uncertain. Trimming stripped 0 bases from V and 6 bases from J, with 7 bases between. Germline V gene data show CDR1 as SGHTA and CDR2 as FQGNSA. This CDR3 contains 13 residues. The CDR3 protein is CASSLAIRDTQYF. As DNA, the CDR3 is TGTGCCAGCAGCTTAGCGATCAGGGATACGCAGTATTTT.

Comments on this clonotype: This may be a read error, as it is one base from a much larger clone. The chain recombines TRBV29-1 with TRBJ1-2; D gene ambiguous. Germline values: CDR1 SQVTM, CDR2 ANQGSEA. CDR3 length: 12 residues. As DNA, the CDR3 is TGCAGCGTTGAGGGCAGCGACTATGGCGACACCTTC. It translates to CSVEGSDYGDTF.

This CDR3 is CSVSGTLVTDTQYF. The CDR3 nucleotides read TGCAGCGTTTCCGGGACTTTGGTCACAGATACGCAGTATTTT. The chain is built from TRBV29-1 and TRBJ2-3; a possible D gene is TRBD2 (6 bases). V was trimmed by 5 bases and J by 2 bases, leaving 14 bases between them. The CDR3 contains 14 residues. CDR1 is SQVTM, CDR2 ANQGSEA, per germline.

By frequency in the sample, this clonotype is medium-sized. The chain couples TRBV7-2 to TRBJ2-1, with a weak D call TRBD1 (6 bases). Germline V gives CDR1 SGHTA, CDR2 FQGNSA. The CDR3 has 15 amino acids. Trimming pared 1 base from V and 10 bases from J, leaving 17 bases between. The CDR3 DNA is TGTGCCAGCAGCTTAGGAGTGACAGGCTCTCGCGAGCAGTTCTTC. This sequence encodes CASSLGVTGSREQFF.

The J gene is TRBJ2-2, the V gene TRBV6-6; 7 nucleotides align to TRBD1. The CDR3 totals 15 residues. V shed 5 bases and J 1 base; nucleotides not matched to a gene: 4. Germline CDR1 reads MNHNY; CDR2 reads SVGAGI (reference sequence). CDR3 region: CASSQGQLNTGELFF. CDR3 bases: TGTGCCAGCAGTCAGGGACAGCTGAACACCGGGGAGCTGTTTTTT.

The chain recombines TRBV7-8 with TRBJ2-7; D gene uncertain. Germline CDR1 and CDR2: SGHVS and FQNEAQ. This CDR3 region has 15 residues. V gave up 5 bases and J gave up 4 bases, with 18 bases separating them. The DNA of the CDR3 is TGTGCCAGCAGCCCCGGCGCCGGTAAGGTTTACGAGCAGTACTTC. It codes for CASSPGAGKVYEQYF.

There are many counts of this clonotype. The chain carries TRBV13 and TRBJ2-2; perhaps TRBD1 as D (5 bases). V gave up 4 bases and J gave up 0 bases, with 9 bases separating them. The germline V gene has CDR1 PRHDT and CDR2 FYEKMQ (reference sequence). The CDR3 is made up of 15 amino acids. CDR3 residues: CASSSDSTNTGELFF. The CDR3, as DNA: TGTGCCAGCAGCTCCGACAGTACGAACACCGGGGAGCTGTTTTTT.

The chain employs TRBV6-2 or TRBV6-3 and TRBJ1-1; maybe TRBD1 (6 bases). V lost 7 bases and J lost 6, with 12 bases in between. CDR1 MNHEY and CDR2 SVGEGT come from the germline V gene. The CDR3 has 12 residues. The CDR3 bases are TGTGCCAGCATACAAAGGGGGTCTGAAGCTTTCTTT. It yields the protein CASIQRGSEAFF.

The V gene is TRBV6-6, the J gene TRBJ2-1; 12 nucleotides align to TRBD2. The junction had 9 bases not matched to a gene; V was cut back by 7 bases and J by 8 bases. The CDR3 sequence is 15 residues long. In germline, CDR1 is MNHNY, CDR2 SVGAGI (reference sequence). CDR3 DNA sequence: TGTGCCAGCAAAGCTAGCGGGGGGGCCTTCTATGAGCAGTTCTTC. This gives the protein CASKASGGAFYEQFF.

This clonotype was seen repeatedly, ten times or more. J is TRBJ1-5 and V is TRBV12-3 or TRBV12-4; D is unclear. Trimming pared 6 bases from V and 1 base from J, leaving 22 bases between. CDR3 length equals 18 residues. The CDR3 nucleotides read TGTGCCAGCAGGATGTCGATGGGAGGATATCAAAGCAATCAGCCCCAGCATTTT. This gives the protein CASRMSMGGYQSNQPQHF.

The rearrangement uses TRBV25-1 and TRBJ1-5, with D maybe TRBD1 (5 bases). Germline V gene lookup returns CDR1 MGHDK and CDR2 SYGVNS. Trimming removed 0 bases at V and 6 bases at J, with 9 bases between. The CDR3 spans 14 residues. In nucleotides, the CDR3 is TGTGCCAGCAGTGAATATCTCCAGGGTCAGCCCCAGCATTTT. This gives the protein CASSEYLQGQPQHF.

The J gene is TRBJ2-2, the V gene TRBV6-5; 7 bases fit TRBD1. V was clipped by 6 bases and J by 0 bases; unmatched bases: 1. The CDR3 runs to 14 residues. Germline assignment: CDR1 MNHEY and CDR2 SVGAGI. CDR3 nucleotides: TGTGCCAGCAGGGGGACAGCGAACACCGGGGAGCTGTTTTTT. Its translation is CASRGTANTGELFF.

This clonotype was picked up many times. The chain carries TRBV5-6 and TRBJ1-1; no reliable D call. The germline V gene has CDR1 SGHDT and CDR2 YYEEEE. This CDR3 has 14 residues. V was shortened by 0 bases and J by 4 bases, with 10 bases between the two germline ends. DNA for the CDR3: TGTGCCAGCAGCTTGGTGCCCACGGGCACTGAAGCTTTCTTT. Translated, it gives CASSLVPTGTEAFF.

By share, this clonotype ranks as medium-sized (0.01 to 0.1%). The rearrangement links TRBV20-1 to TRBJ1-2; D unresolved. CDR3 size: 14 residues. Looked up from germline, CDR1 is DFQATT and CDR2 is SNEGSKA (reference sequence). Trimming took 6 bases from V and 7 from J, leaving 21 bases between them. The DNA for the CDR3 is TGCAGTGCCATGAAGGGTTCAGATGGGTCTGGCTACACCTTC. Translation gives CSAMKGSDGSGYTF.

This clonotype was recorded once. CDR3 sequence reads: CSARGGRGSDTQYF. The CDR3 region has the DNA TGCAGTGCTAGAGGCGGGAGGGGATCAGATACGCAGTATTTT. The rearrangement joins TRBV20-1 to TRBJ2-3; 9 nucleotides align to TRBD2. The ends lost 1 base at V and 4 bases at J; junction bases unmatched: 3. The CDR3 extends over 14 amino acids. Germline-derived CDR1 and CDR2 are DFQATT and SNEGSKA (reference sequence).

This clonotype appeared a single time. V and J are TRBV29-1 and TRBJ2-1, with D maybe TRBD2 (6 bases). This CDR3 has 13 residues. Trimming shortened V by 6 bases and J by 6 bases, and 15 bases separated the two germline ends. The germline V gene has CDR1 SQVTM and CDR2 ANQGSEA. In DNA form, the CDR3 reads TGCAGCGTGGCCGGGGGTGAAATCAATGAGCAGTTCTTC. It is translated as CSVAGGEINEQFF.

This sequence joins TRBV27 and TRBJ2-2, with 7 bases that match TRBD1. The CDR3 contains 16 residues. Per the germline V gene, CDR1 is MNHEY and CDR2 is SMNVEV (reference sequence). The trim removed 5 bases at V and 5 bases at J, leaving 11 bases unmatched. Written as DNA, the CDR3 is TGTGCCAGCAGTCCGAACACGCCACAGGGGACCGGGGAGCTGTTTTTT. Translated, it gives CASSPNTPQGTGELFF.

This clonotype has at least ten counts. V gene TRBV12-3 or TRBV12-4 combines with J gene TRBJ2-5, with D possibly being TRBD2 (6 bases). V lost 6 bases, J lost 5 bases, and 16 bases lay in between. CDR3 length equals 14 residues. In DNA, the CDR3 is TGTGCCAGCAGCCCCAGTAGCCGGGGGGAGACCCAGTACTTC. As protein: CASSPSSRGETQYF.

The chain carries TRBV5-1 and TRBJ1-2, with D hard to call. V lost 0 bases to trimming and J lost 5 bases, with 8 bases between them. CDR3 size: 13 residues. Germline V gives CDR1 SGHRS, CDR2 YFSETQ. The CDR3 bases are TGCGCCAGCAGCTTGGTACAGACTTATGGCTACACCTTC. Amino acid sequence: CASSLVQTYGYTF.

By sample share, this clonotype is medium-sized (0.01 to 0.1%). The chain joins TRBV4-2 to TRBJ2-3, with TRBD2 as a possible D gene (6 bases). The CDR3 has 13 residues. Germline CDR1 and CDR2: LGHNA and YNFKEQ. The V gene lost 0 bases and the J gene lost 9 bases, with 10 bases spanning the gap. Written as DNA, the CDR3 is TGTGCCAGCAGCCAAGATTCTACTAGCACGCAGTATTTT. Translation gives CASSQDSTSTQYF.

This chain connects TRBV7-2 to TRBJ2-1; no clear D gene. The CDR3 sequence is 14 residues long. The V gene's germline CDR1 is SGHTA and CDR2 FQGNSA. Trimming shortened V by 1 base and J by 8 bases, and 12 bases separated the two germline ends. The CDR3 sequence: CASSLGSAWHEQFF. The CDR3 region has the DNA TGTGCCAGCAGCTTAGGGTCCGCTTGGCATGAGCAGTTCTTC.

This clonotype is judged medium-sized. The rearrangement joins TRBV11-1 to TRBJ2-1; tentative D call: TRBD2 (5 bases). The germline V gene has CDR1 SGHAT and CDR2 FQDESV (reference sequence). The CDR3 is made up of 19 amino acids. Trimming removed 2 bases from V and 0 bases from J, with 20 bases in between. The CDR3 DNA sequence: TGTGCCAGCAGCTTACTCTCTCGCGGGCCTTTGAGCTCCTACAATGAGCAGTTCTTC. It translates to CASSLLSRGPLSSYNEQFF.